Below, 21 T cell receptor beta chains from the same sample are listed, as sequenced in a study of persistence of HIV-infected CD4 T cells. Sequencing used immunoSEQ version 4 in survey mode. Only in-frame clones appear in the TCRdb table, and some are missing; sequencing was by immunoSEQ multiplex PCR. The profile shows around 28,000 clones, around 80% of them singletons. The antigens for these receptors are not known. The stimulus was lysate of CMV-infected fibroblasts, around 11 ug/mL. Memory cells lacking CD40L and CD69 with high CD45RO were sorted. This material consisted of CD4+ T cells sorted from PBMCs after approximately 20-hour stimulation, taken from a patient who received antiretroviral therapy. These receptors were obtained from an adult woman with HIV who was CMV-seropositive.

This chain's CDR3 is CSVAGGAGGTEAFF. CDR3 in DNA: TGCAGCGTTGCCGGAGGGGCGGGTGGCACTGAAGCTTTCTTT. The chain has TRBV29-1 and TRBJ1-1; tentative D call: TRBD1 (5 bases). Per germline, CDR1 SQVTM and CDR2 ANQGSEA. The CDR3 runs to 14 residues. The germline V and J ends were trimmed by 4 bases and 4 bases, with 16 bases remaining between them.

The chain combines TRBV7-9 with TRBJ2-7; D may be TRBD1 or TRBD2 (5 bases each). The V gene's germline CDR1 is SEHNR and CDR2 FQNEAQ (reference sequence). V lost 5 bases, J lost 6 bases, and 11 bases lay in between. The length of the CDR3 is 12 residues. The CDR3 reads CASSLRGREQYV. CDR3 sequence (DNA): TGTGCCAGCAGCCTGAGGGGTCGCGAGCAGTACGTC.

This clone rates as medium-sized. The chain couples TRBV19 to TRBJ1-1, with D tentatively TRBD1 (6 bases). The CDR3 has 12 residues. V was cut by 8 bases and J by 7 bases, with 14 bases left in between. Germline CDR1 reads LNHDA; CDR2 reads SQIVND (reference sequence). Here the CDR3 DNA reads TGTGCCAGTGGCAAGGGGGGAAATGAAGCTTTCTTT. Translation: CASGKGGNEAFF.

V and J are TRBV14 and TRBJ2-6; D remains ambiguous. This CDR3 spans 15 amino acids. The germline V gene encodes CDR1 SGHDN and CDR2 FVKESK. Trimming took off 3 bases at V and 4 bases at J, with 10 bases between the two ends. The CDR3 sequence: CASSHRVTGANVLTF. CDR3 DNA sequence: TGTGCCAGCAGCCATCGCGTAACCGGGGCCAACGTCCTGACTTTC.

The chain couples TRBV13 to TRBJ1-1; D is unresolved. The germline V gene encodes CDR1 PRHDT and CDR2 FYEKMQ (reference sequence). The CDR3 is 14 residues long. V gave up 0 bases and J gave up 0 bases, with 5 bases separating them. Written as DNA, the CDR3 is TGTGCCAGCAGCTTAGGCAACATGAACACTGAAGCTTTCTTT. This translates into CASSLGNMNTEAFF.

This chain uses TRBV7-9 with TRBJ1-2; D is perhaps TRBD1 (5 bases). The CDR3 has 15 amino acids. Germline CDR1 and CDR2: SEHNR and FQNEAQ (reference sequence). Trimming shortened V by 3 bases and J by 5 bases, and 16 bases separated the two germline ends. The CDR3 DNA reads TGTGCCAGCAGCTTTGGGGCAGGGACCTATTATGGCTACACCTTC. Encoded protein: CASSFGAGTYYGYTF.

This sequence joins TRBV15 and TRBJ1-3; D remains ambiguous. The CDR3 contains 18 residues. Germline CDR1 is LNHNV and CDR2 is YYDKDF (reference sequence). Deletions cut 0 bases from V and 1 base from J, with 16 bases between. The CDR3 here is CATSRDLSSGRSGNTIYF. The CDR3 region has the DNA TGTGCCACCAGCAGAGATCTGAGTTCGGGAAGGTCTGGAAACACCATATATTTT.

V usage is TRBV24-1 and J usage is TRBJ2-3; D not certain. The germline V gene encodes CDR1 KGHDR and CDR2 SFDVKD. The V end was cut by 2 bases, the J end by 4 bases, with 9 bases between. The CDR3 runs 14 residues. The CDR3 DNA is TGTGCCACCAGTGATTCAACTCGCCCAGATACGCAGTATTTT. Its translation: CATSDSTRPDTQYF.

This clone has a handful of counts. This sequence joins TRBV2 and TRBJ2-2; no clear D gene. V was pared by 6 bases and J by 4 bases, with 9 bases between. This CDR3 comprises 13 residues. Germline CDR1 is SNHLY and CDR2 is FYNNEI. CDR3 in amino acids: CASRERPTGELFF. CDR3 in DNA: TGTGCCAGCAGGGAGCGTCCCACCGGGGAGCTGTTTTTT.

The gene calls are TRBV30 and TRBJ1-2; 7 bases are a match to TRBD1. Germline CDR1 and CDR2: GTSNPN and SVGIG (reference sequence). CDR3 length equals 12 residues. Trimming removed 1 base from V and 7 bases from J; junction bases left unmatched: 3. The CDR3: CAWSAGTAGYTF. In nucleotides, the CDR3 is TGTGCCTGGAGTGCCGGGACAGCTGGCTACACCTTC.

V gene TRBV30 combines with J gene TRBJ2-7; TRBD1 aligns across 11 bases. Trimming at V came to 8 bases and at J to 0 bases, leaving 18 bases not matched to a gene. The CDR3 has 18 residues. Germline CDR1 and CDR2: GTSNPN and SVGIG (reference sequence). This CDR3 is CAGEADRGLNSGSYEQYF. As DNA, the CDR3 is TGTGCCGGAGAGGCGGACAGGGGGCTGAATTCGGGCTCCTACGAGCAGTACTTC.

V usage is TRBV19 and J usage is TRBJ1-5, with D perhaps TRBD1 (5 bases). CDR1 is LNHDA, CDR2 SQIVND, per germline (reference sequence). The CDR3 sequence is 15 residues long. V dropped 1 base and J dropped 5 bases, with 12 bases sitting between them. The chain's CDR3 is CASSIVSGGDQPQHF. In nucleotides, the CDR3 is TGTGCCAGTAGTATAGTTAGCGGAGGGGATCAGCCCCAGCATTTT.

This rearrangement joins TRBV6-5 to TRBJ2-4; D is uncertain. The CDR3 is 12 residues long. Germline V gives CDR1 MNHEY, CDR2 SVGAGI. Trimming shortened V by 8 bases and J by 2 bases, and 7 bases separated the two germline ends. CDR3 in amino acids: CASSDSKNIQYF. The CDR3 nucleotides are TGTGCCAGCTCCGATTCCAAAAACATTCAGTACTTC.

This clone was counted once. The rearrangement joins TRBV28 to TRBJ2-5; D is perhaps TRBD1 (6 bases). The CDR3 length is 16 residues. V was cut by 4 bases and J by 0 bases, with 15 bases left in between. Germline-derived CDR1 and CDR2 are MDHEN and SYDVKM. DNA of the CDR3: TGTGCCAGCAGTTCCCCCCAGGGGTCGTACCAAGAGACCCAGTACTTC. Encoded protein: CASSSPQGSYQETQYF.

This chain uses TRBV27 with TRBJ2-1, with TRBD1 matching over 8 bases. V was pared by 6 bases and J by 7 bases, with 11 bases of the junction left unmatched. CDR1 and CDR2 (germline): MNHEY, SMNVEV (reference sequence). This CDR3 is built from 15 residues. The CDR3 sequence: CASSSDRGGRNEQFF. The CDR3 DNA reads TGTGCCAGCAGCTCAGACAGGGGCGGTAGAAATGAGCAGTTCTTC.

This clone was seen a few times. The rearrangement uses TRBV24-1 and TRBJ2-2, with 8 positions matching TRBD1. This CDR3 contains 16 residues. Germline assignment: CDR1 KGHDR and CDR2 SFDVKD. V lost 3 bases to trimming and J lost 1 base; unmatched junction nucleotides: 3. The CDR3 region has the DNA TGTGCCACCAGTGATGCCGGGACAGGGAACACCGGGGAGCTGTTTTTT. This gives the protein CATSDAGTGNTGELFF.

The rearrangement uses TRBV14 and TRBJ1-6; no reliable D call. CDR1 SGHDN and CDR2 FVKESK come from the germline V gene. With 3 bases removed from V and 4 bases from J, the gap between germline ends came to 10 bases. The CDR3 contains 15 residues. The CDR3 spells CASSHNSVYNSPLHF. CDR3 nucleotide sequence: TGTGCCAGCAGCCATAATAGTGTTTATAATTCACCCCTCCACTTT.

This clone was observed once. V is TRBV9 and J is TRBJ1-1, with 7 bases aligning to TRBD1. Germline CDR1 reads SGDLS; CDR2 reads YYNGEE. The length of the CDR3 is 14 residues. V shed 7 bases, J shed 6 bases, and the junction held 12 bases outside the gene matches. The CDR3 DNA reads TGTGCCAGCGGGGGACAGAGGATGATCTCTGAAGCTTTCTTT. Its protein is CASGGQRMISEAFF.

The genes are TRBV15 and TRBJ1-5; 7 bases agree with TRBD1. There are 17 residues in the CDR3. Germline V lookup: CDR1 LNHNV, CDR2 YYDKDF (reference sequence). V shed 0 bases and J 5 bases; nucleotides not matched to a gene: 10. The CDR3 bases are TGTGCCACCAGCAGAGATCTACAGGGGAGGGTTTATCAGCCCCAGCATTTT. Amino acids: CATSRDLQGRVYQPQHF. The complete variable domain, with remaining parts taken from reference TRBV15 and TRBJ1-5, reads DAMVIQNPRYQVTQFGKPVTLSCSQTLNHNVMYWYQQKSSQAPKLLFHYYDKDFNNEADTPDNFQSRRPNTSFCFLDIRSPGLGDTAMYLCATSRDLQGRVYQPQHFGDGTRLSIL.

The chain uses TRBV19 and TRBJ1-4; 12 bases align to TRBD1. CDR1 is LNHDA and CDR2 is SQIVND in the germline V gene (reference sequence). Germline trimming cut 7 bases from V and 8 bases from J; bases unmatched to any gene: 5. This CDR3 is 14 amino acids long. In nucleotides, the CDR3 is TGTGCCAGTAACCGGGACAGGGGGCGAGAAAAACTGTTTTTT. This translates into CASNRDRGREKLFF.

Written as DNA, the CDR3 is TGCGCCAGCAGCCGGGCCTACGAGCAGTACTTC. Protein product: CASSRAYEQYF. The rearrangement joins TRBV5-1 to TRBJ2-7, with D unclear. The CDR3 covers 11 residues. Per the germline V gene, CDR1 is SGHRS and CDR2 is YFSETQ. V gave up 4 bases and J gave up 2 bases, with 4 bases separating them.